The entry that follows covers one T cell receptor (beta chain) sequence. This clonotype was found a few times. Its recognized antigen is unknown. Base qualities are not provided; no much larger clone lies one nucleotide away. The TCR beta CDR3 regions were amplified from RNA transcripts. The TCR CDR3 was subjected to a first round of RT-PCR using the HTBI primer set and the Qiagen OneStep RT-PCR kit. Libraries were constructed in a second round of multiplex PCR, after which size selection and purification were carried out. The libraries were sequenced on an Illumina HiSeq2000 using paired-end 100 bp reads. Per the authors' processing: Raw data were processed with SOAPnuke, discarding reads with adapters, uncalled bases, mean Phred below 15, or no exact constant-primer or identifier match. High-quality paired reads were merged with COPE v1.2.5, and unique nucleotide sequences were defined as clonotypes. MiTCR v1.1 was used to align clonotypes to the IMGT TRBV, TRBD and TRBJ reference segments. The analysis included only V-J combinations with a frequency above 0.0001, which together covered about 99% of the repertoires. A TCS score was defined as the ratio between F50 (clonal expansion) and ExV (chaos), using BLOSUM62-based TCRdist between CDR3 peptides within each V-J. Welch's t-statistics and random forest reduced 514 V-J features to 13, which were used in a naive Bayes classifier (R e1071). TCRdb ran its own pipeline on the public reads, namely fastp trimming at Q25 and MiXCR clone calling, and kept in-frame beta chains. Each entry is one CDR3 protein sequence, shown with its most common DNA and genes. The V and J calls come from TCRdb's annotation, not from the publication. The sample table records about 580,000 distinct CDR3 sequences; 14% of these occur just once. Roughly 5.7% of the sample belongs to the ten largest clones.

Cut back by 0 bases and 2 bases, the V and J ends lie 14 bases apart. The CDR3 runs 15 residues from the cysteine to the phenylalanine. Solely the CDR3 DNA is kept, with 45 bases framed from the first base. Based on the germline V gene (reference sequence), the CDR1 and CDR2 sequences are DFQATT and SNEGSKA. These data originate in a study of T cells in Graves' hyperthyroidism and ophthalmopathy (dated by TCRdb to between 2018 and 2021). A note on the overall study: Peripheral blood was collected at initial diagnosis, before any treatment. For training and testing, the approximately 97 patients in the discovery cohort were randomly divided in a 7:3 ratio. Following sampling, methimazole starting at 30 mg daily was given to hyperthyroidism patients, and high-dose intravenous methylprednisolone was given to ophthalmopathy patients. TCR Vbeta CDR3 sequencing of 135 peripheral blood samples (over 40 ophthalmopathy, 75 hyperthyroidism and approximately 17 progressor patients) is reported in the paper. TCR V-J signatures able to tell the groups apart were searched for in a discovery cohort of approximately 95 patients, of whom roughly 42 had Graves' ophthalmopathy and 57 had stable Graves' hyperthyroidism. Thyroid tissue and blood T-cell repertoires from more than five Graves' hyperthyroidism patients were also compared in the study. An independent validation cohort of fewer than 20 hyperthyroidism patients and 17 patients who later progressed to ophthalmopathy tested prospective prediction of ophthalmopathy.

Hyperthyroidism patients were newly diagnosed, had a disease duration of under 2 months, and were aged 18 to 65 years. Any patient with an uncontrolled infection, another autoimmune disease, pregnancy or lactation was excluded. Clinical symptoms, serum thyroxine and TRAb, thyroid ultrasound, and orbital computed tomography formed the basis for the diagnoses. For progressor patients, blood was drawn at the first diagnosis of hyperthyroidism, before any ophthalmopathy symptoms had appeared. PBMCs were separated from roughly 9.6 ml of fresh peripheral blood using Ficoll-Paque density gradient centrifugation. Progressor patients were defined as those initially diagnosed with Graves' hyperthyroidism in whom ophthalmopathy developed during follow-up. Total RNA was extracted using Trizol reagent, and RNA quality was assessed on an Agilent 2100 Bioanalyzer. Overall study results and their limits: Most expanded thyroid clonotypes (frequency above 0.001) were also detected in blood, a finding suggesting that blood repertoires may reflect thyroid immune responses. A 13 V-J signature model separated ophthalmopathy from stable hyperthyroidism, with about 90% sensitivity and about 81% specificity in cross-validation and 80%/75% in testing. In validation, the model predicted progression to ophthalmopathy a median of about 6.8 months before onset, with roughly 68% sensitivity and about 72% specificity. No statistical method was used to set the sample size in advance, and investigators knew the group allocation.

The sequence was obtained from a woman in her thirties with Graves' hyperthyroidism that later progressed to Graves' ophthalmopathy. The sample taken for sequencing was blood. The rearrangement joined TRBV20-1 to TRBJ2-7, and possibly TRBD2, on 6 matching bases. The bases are TGCAGTGCTAGAGATCTGGGCGGGGCTACCTACGAGCAGTACTTC. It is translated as CSARDLGGATYEQYF.